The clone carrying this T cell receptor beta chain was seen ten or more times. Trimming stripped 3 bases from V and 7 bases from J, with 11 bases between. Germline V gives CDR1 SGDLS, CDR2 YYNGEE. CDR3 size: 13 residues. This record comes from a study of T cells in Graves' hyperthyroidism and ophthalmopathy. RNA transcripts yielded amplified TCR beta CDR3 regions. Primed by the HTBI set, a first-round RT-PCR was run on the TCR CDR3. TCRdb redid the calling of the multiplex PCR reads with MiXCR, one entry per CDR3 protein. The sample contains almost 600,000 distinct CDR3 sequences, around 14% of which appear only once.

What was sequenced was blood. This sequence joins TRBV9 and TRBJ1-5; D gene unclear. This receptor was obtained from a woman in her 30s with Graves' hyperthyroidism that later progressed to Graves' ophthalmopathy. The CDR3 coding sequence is TGTGCCAGCAGCGCCAACTCAGGACAGCCCCAGCATTTT. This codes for CASSANSGQPQHF.